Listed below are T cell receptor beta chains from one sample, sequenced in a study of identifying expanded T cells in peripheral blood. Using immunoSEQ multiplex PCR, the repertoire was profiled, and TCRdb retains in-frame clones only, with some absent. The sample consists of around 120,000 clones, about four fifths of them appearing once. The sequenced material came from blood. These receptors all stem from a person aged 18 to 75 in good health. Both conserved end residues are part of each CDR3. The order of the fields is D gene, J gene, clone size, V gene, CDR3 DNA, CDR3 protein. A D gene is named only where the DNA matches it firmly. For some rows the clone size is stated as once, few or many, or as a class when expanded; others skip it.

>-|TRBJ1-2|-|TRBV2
TGTGCCAGCGGGACGAACTATGGCTACACCTTC
CASGTNYGYTF
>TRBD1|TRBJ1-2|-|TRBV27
TGTGCCAGCAGTTTAAGGACAGGGGGTTCATATGGCTACACCTTC
CASSLRTGGSYGYTF
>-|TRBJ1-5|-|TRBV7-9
TGTGCCAGCAGCTTGGGCCAGAAACCCAATCAGCCCCAGCATTTT
CASSLGQKPNQPQHF
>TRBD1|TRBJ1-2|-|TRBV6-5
TGTGCCAGCAGATCCGGGACAGGCAACTATGGCTACACCTTC
CASRSGTGNYGYTF
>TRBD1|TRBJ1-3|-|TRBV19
TGTGCCAGTAGTCGGACAGGGAAGTGGTCCGACTCTGGAAACACCATATATTTT
CASSRTGKWSDSGNTIYF
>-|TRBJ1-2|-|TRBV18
TGTGCCAGCTCACCCCGGATGAACTATGGCTACACCTTC
CASSPRMNYGYTF
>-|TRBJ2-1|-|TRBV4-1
TGCGCCAGCAGCCAAGATGGGGCTCGCGGGGTCTCCTACAATGAGCAGTTCTTC
CASSQDGARGVSYNEQFF
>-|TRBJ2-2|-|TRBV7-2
TGTGCCAGCAGCTTAGATTTTTCGGGTTCCGGGGAGCTGTTTTTT
CASSLDFSGSGELFF
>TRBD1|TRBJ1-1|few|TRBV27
TGTGCCAGCAGACAGGGGGGGGTGAACACTGAAGCTTTCTTT
CASRQGGVNTEAFF
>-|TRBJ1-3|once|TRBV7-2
TGTGCCAGCAGCCTGAACCTATACTCTGGAAACACCATATATTTT
CASSLNLYSGNTIYF
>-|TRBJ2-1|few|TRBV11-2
TGTGCCAGCAGCCCACTTAGTTTTCGGAGCTCCTACAATGAGCAGTTCTTC
CASSPLSFRSSYNEQFF